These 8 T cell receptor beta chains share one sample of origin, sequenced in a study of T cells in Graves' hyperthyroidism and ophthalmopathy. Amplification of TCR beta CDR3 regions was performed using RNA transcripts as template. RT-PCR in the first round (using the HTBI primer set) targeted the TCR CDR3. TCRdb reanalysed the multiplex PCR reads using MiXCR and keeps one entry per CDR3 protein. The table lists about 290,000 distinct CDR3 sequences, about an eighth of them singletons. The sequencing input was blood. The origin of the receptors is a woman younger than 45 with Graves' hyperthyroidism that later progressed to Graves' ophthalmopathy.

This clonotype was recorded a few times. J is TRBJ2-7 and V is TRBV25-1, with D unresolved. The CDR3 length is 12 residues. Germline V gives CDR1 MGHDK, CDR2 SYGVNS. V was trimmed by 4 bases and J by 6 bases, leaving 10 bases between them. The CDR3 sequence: CASSARSGEQYF. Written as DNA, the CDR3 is TGTGCCAGCAGTGCACGCTCGGGCGAGCAGTACTTC.

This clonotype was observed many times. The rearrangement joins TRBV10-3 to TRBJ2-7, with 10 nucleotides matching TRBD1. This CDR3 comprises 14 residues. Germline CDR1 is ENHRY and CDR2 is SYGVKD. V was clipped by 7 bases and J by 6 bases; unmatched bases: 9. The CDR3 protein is CAINPGQGIFEQYF. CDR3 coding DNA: TGTGCCATCAATCCGGGACAGGGGATTTTCGAGCAGTACTTC.

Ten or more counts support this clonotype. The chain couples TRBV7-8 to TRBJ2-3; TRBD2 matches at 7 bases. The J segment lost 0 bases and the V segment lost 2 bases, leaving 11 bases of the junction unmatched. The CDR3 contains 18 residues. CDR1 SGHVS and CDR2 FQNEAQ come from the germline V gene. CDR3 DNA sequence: TGTGCCAGCAGCTTATCTCCAGGGAGGGAACCTAGCACAGATACGCAGTATTTT. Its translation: CASSLSPGREPSTDTQYF.

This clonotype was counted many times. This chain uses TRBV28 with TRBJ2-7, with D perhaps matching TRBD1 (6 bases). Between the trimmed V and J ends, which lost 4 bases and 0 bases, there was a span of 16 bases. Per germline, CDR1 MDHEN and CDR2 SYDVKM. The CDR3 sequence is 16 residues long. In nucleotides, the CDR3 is TGTGCCAGCAGTTCCTGGGACAAGGCGAGCTCCTACGAGCAGTACTTC. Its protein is CASSSWDKASSYEQYF.

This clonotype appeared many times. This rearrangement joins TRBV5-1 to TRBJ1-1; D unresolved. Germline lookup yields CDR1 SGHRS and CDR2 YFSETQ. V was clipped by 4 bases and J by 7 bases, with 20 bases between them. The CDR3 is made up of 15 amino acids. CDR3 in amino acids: CASSPNSGLPDEAFF. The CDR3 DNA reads TGCGCCAGCAGCCCAAACTCTGGGCTCCCCGATGAAGCTTTCTTT.

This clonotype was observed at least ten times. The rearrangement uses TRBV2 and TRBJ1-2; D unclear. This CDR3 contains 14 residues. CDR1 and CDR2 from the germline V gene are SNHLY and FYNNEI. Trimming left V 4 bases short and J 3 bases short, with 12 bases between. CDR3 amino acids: CASSGEDQHYGYTF. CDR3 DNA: TGTGCCAGCAGTGGAGAGGACCAACACTATGGCTACACCTTC.

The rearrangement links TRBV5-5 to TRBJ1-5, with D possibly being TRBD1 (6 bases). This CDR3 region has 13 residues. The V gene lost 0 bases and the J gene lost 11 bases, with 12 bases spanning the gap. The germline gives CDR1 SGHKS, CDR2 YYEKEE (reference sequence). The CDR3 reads CASSLVGTRSQHF. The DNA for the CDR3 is TGTGCCAGCAGCTTGGTCGGGACACGGTCCCAGCATTTT.

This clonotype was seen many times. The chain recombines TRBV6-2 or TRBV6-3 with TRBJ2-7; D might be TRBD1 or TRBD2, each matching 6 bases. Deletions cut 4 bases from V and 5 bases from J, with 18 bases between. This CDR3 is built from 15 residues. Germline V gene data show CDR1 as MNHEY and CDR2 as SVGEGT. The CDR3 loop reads CASSSYGGRFNEQYF. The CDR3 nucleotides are TGTGCCAGCAGTTCATATGGGGGGCGCTTCAACGAGCAGTACTTC.